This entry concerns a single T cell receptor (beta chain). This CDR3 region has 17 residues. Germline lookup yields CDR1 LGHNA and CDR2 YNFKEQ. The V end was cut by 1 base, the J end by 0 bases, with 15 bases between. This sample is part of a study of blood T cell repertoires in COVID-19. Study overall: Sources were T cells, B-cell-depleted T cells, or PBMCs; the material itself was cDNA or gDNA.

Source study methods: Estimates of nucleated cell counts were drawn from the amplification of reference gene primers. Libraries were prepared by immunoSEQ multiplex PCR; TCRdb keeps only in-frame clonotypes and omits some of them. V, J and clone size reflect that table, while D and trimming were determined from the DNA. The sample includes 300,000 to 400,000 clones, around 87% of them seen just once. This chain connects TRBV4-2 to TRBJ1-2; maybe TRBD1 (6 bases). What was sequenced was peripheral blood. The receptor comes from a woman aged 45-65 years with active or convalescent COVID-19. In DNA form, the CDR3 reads TGTGCCAGCAGCCAAGCTGCGACAGGACCTTCTAACTATGGCTACACCTTC. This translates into CASSQAATGPSNYGYTF.